This T cell receptor (beta chain) was observed in a study of T cell clonotyping in hematopoietic cell transplantation. Study-wide results and limits: At the given depth, recipient repertoires were over 95% de novo clonotypes. Recipient TCR diversity dropped after transplant; expanded clonotypes rose from day 30 to 180.

The table came from immunoSEQ multiplex PCR; TCRdb's copy has only in-frame clones and leaves some out. Found here are 10,000 to 15,000 clones, under 55% of them singletons; the top ten hold 9.5% to 13%. With 4 bases removed from V and 4 bases from J, the gap between germline ends came to 11 bases. Germline V lookup: CDR1 SGHDT, CDR2 YYEEEE. The CDR3 is 13 amino acids. Points on this clone: Its target is not known.

The source material was peripheral blood mononuclear cells. This chain connects TRBV5-6 to TRBJ1-2, with D perhaps TRBD1 (6 bases). This sequence was found in a man aged 50 to 59 in good health. Some clones in this sample may be carry-over from other donors' samples. The CDR3 DNA reads TGTGCCAGCAGCCCACAGGGAACCTATGGCTACACCTTC. Translating gives CASSPQGTYGYTF.